The 21 T cell receptor beta chains listed next were all sequenced from one sample in a study of OX40 agonist ivuxolimab in advanced cancers. Measured with immunoSEQ multiplex PCR; TCRdb has only the in-frame clones, and not every one. The table has approximately 54,000 clones, around 93% seen once; the top ten hold 8% to 9.5%. This material consisted of CD4+ or CD8+ T cells sorted from blood, taken in a trial of the OX40 agonist ivuxolimab. The receptors stem from an adult with an advanced solid tumor such as melanoma, head and neck, liver or kidney cancer.

V is TRBV6-5 and J is TRBJ2-7; no clear D. The CDR3 has 12 amino acids. Germline V lookup: CDR1 MNHEY, CDR2 SVGAGI. The ends were cut back, 11 bases at V and 0 bases at J, with 11 bases in the middle. CDR3 protein: CAGGRSSYEQYF. CDR3 DNA sequence: TGTGCCGGTGGGCGAAGCTCCTACGAGCAGTACTTC.

The V and J genes are TRBV27 and TRBJ1-4, with D tentatively TRBD1 (5 bases). V dropped 5 bases and J dropped 5 bases, with 15 bases sitting between them. The CDR3 covers 15 residues. The germline CDR1 and CDR2 sequences are MNHEY and SMNVEV (reference sequence). The CDR3 sequence is CASSTGPPGNEKLFF. In DNA, the CDR3 is TGTGCCAGCAGTACGGGACCCCCGGGCAATGAAAAACTGTTTTTT. The full variable domain, its missing parts supplied by reference TRBV27 and TRBJ1-4, is EAQVTQNPRYLITVTGKKLTVTCSQNMNHEYMSWYRQDPGLGLRQIYYSMNVEVTDKGDVPEGYKVSRKEKRNFPLILESPSPNQTSLYFCASSTGPPGNEKLFFGSGTQLSVL.

The V call is TRBV5-4, the J call TRBJ2-7, with 8 bases that match TRBD1. The V and J ends lost 6 bases and 2 bases, in that order; junction bases with no gene match: 10. Germline V gives CDR1 SGHNT, CDR2 YYREEE (reference sequence). The CDR3 has 15 amino acids. The CDR3 nucleotides read TGTGCCAGCACCATGGGGACGACAGGGGCCTACGAGCAGTACTTC. Translation: CASTMGTTGAYEQYF.

This rearrangement joins TRBV28 to TRBJ2-7, with TRBD1 matching over 8 bases. Germline lookup yields CDR1 MDHEN and CDR2 SYDVKM. This CDR3 region has 14 residues. V lost 6 bases to trimming and J lost 6 bases; unmatched junction nucleotides: 10. The CDR3 sequence: CASSPGQANGEQYF. In DNA, the CDR3 is TGTGCCAGCAGCCCGGGACAGGCAAATGGCGAGCAGTACTTC.

This clone was seen a single time. The rearrangement links TRBV27 to TRBJ1-1, with a weak D call TRBD1 (5 bases). V dropped 6 bases and J dropped 1 base, with 12 bases sitting between them. The CDR3 has 14 amino acids. The germline V gene encodes CDR1 MNHEY and CDR2 SMNVEV (reference sequence). CDR3 sequence (DNA): TGTGCCAGCAGACTTCAGGGTCGGAACACTGAAGCTTTCTTT. The encoded protein is CASRLQGRNTEAFF.

The chain links TRBV29-1 to TRBJ2-5; the match to TRBD2 covers 13 bases. Germline lookup yields CDR1 SQVTM and CDR2 ANQGSEA. This CDR3 contains 17 residues. Trimming cost V 1 base and J 0 bases; bases outside gene matches: 5. CDR3 in DNA: TGCAGCGTTGAAGGGGGACTAGCGGGGACGTACCAAGAGACCCAGTACTTC. Translation: CSVEGGLAGTYQETQYF.

This chain uses TRBV30 with TRBJ2-3, with D uncertain. The CDR3 totals 15 residues. Germline-derived CDR1 and CDR2 are GTSNPN and SVGIG (reference sequence). Trimming shortened V by 1 base and J by 0 bases, and 11 bases separated the two germline ends. The DNA for the CDR3 is TGTGCCTGGAGTGAAGTTAGACCAAGCACAGATACGCAGTATTTT. It translates to CAWSEVRPSTDTQYF.

The chain couples TRBV19 to TRBJ1-5; 8 bases agree with TRBD1. V shed 3 bases and J 2 bases; nucleotides not matched to a gene: 3. Per germline, CDR1 LNHDA and CDR2 SQIVND (reference sequence). The CDR3 is made up of 15 amino acids. The DNA of the CDR3 is TGTGCCAGTAGTATCACAGGGGGTGGCAATCAGCCCCAGCATTTT. Residues: CASSITGGGNQPQHF. The full variable domain, its missing parts supplied by reference TRBV19 and TRBJ1-5, is DGGITQSPKYLFRKEGQNVTLSCEQNLNHDAMYWYRQDPGQGLRLIYYSQIVNDFQKGDIAEGYSVSREKKESFPLTVTSAQKNPTAFYLCASSITGGGNQPQHFGDGTRLSIL.

The DNA for the CDR3 is TGTGCCAGCAGTGCCCAAGCGAAGGAGCCCCAGCATTTT. Translation gives CASSAQAKEPQHF. The V call is TRBV27, the J call TRBJ1-5; D unresolved. The CDR3 length is 13 residues. Germline V CDR1 and CDR2: MNHEY, SMNVEV (reference sequence). V lost 5 bases and J 8 bases, leaving 13 bases between the germline ends.

In this sample, this clone turned up a few times. This rearrangement joins TRBV4-1 to TRBJ1-1; possibly TRBD1 for D (5 bases). CDR1 MGHRA and CDR2 YSYEKL come from the germline V gene. The V gene lost 3 bases and the J gene lost 1 base, with 9 bases spanning the gap. The CDR3 has 14 amino acids. CDR3 protein: CASSHTTGNTEAFF. For the CDR3, the DNA is TGCGCCAGCAGCCACACCACAGGGAACACTGAAGCTTTCTTT.

V is TRBV4-1 and J is TRBJ1-5; D gene uncertain. V lost 0 bases and J 7 bases, leaving 7 bases between the germline ends. Germline lookup yields CDR1 MGHRA and CDR2 YSYEKL. The CDR3 consists of 13 residues. CDR3: CASSQDIGQPQHF. The CDR3 DNA reads TGCGCCAGCAGCCAAGATATAGGGCAGCCCCAGCATTTT.

J is TRBJ1-5 and V is TRBV27; D gene uncertain. CDR1 is MNHEY and CDR2 is SMNVEV in the germline V gene (reference sequence). The CDR3 has 15 amino acids. Trimming left V 6 bases short and J 9 bases short, with 21 bases between. The CDR3 sequence: CASSSLEEPYGPQHF. The CDR3 bases are TGTGCCAGCAGCTCCTTAGAGGAGCCCTATGGGCCCCAGCATTTT.

The chain is built from TRBV7-9 and TRBJ2-1; 9 nucleotides line up with TRBD1. V was clipped by 5 bases and J by 3 bases; unmatched bases: 5. Germline values: CDR1 SEHNR, CDR2 FQNEAQ (reference sequence). This CDR3 is built from 15 residues. The CDR3 is CASSPGTGYYNEQFF. Written as DNA, the CDR3 is TGTGCCAGCAGCCCCGGGACAGGGTACTACAATGAGCAGTTCTTC.

This chain joins TRBV5-4 and TRBJ2-5; D not resolved. The germline V gene encodes CDR1 SGHNT and CDR2 YYREEE (reference sequence). The CDR3 spans 10 residues. The V end was cut by 7 bases, the J end by 1 base, with 2 bases between. CDR3 protein: CASGQETQYF. The DNA for the CDR3 is TGTGCCAGCGGCCAAGAGACCCAGTACTTC.

The gene calls are TRBV4-1 and TRBJ2-5; D is uncertain. V dropped 0 bases and J dropped 1 base, with 9 bases sitting between them. The germline gives CDR1 MGHRA, CDR2 YSYEKL. This CDR3 contains 15 residues. CDR3: CASSQDVSLQETQYF. CDR3 DNA: TGCGCCAGCAGCCAAGATGTAAGCCTCCAAGAGACCCAGTACTTC.

The rearrangement joins TRBV27 to TRBJ2-1, with 7 bases identical to TRBD2. Germline V gene data show CDR1 as MNHEY and CDR2 as SMNVEV (reference sequence). The CDR3 consists of 14 residues. V was pared by 3 bases and J by 7 bases, with 6 bases of the junction left unmatched. CDR3 region: CASSFLGGVNEQFF. The CDR3 DNA reads TGTGCCAGCAGTTTCCTTGGGGGGGTGAATGAGCAGTTCTTC.

The J gene is TRBJ2-7, the V gene TRBV27; TRBD1 agrees at 9 bases. The germline gives CDR1 MNHEY, CDR2 SMNVEV (reference sequence). Trimming cost V 5 bases and J 3 bases; bases outside gene matches: 2. The CDR3 is made up of 13 amino acids. The CDR3 DNA sequence: TGTGCCAGCAGTCCGGGACAGGGCTACGAGCAGTACTTC. Translation gives CASSPGQGYEQYF.

V usage is TRBV27 and J usage is TRBJ2-7; D gene unclear. V lost 6 bases and J lost 4, with 16 bases in between. The CDR3 loop spans 14 amino acids. Germline CDR1 MNHEY, CDR2 SMNVEV (reference sequence). CDR3: CASSPDRKLYEQYF. The CDR3 DNA sequence: TGTGCCAGCAGCCCGGACCGGAAATTATACGAGCAGTACTTC.

This clone was counted once. This chain connects TRBV4-2 to TRBJ1-5; D possibly corresponds to TRBD1 (6 bases). CDR1 and CDR2 from the germline V gene are LGHNA and YNFKEQ. V lost 0 bases to trimming and J lost 1 base, with 16 bases between them. The CDR3 runs 18 residues. The CDR3 here is CASSQDRGAQGSNQPQHF. CDR3 nucleotide sequence: TGTGCCAGCAGCCAAGATCGAGGTGCCCAGGGGAGCAATCAGCCCCAGCATTTT.

The chain is built from TRBV5-4 and TRBJ2-7; the match to TRBD1 covers 9 bases. This CDR3 is built from 15 residues. V gave up 0 bases and J gave up 6 bases; unmatched junction bases: 7. Germline V gene data show CDR1 as SGHNT and CDR2 as YYREEE (reference sequence). Written as DNA, the CDR3 is TGTGCCAGCAGCTTGGTAGGGACAGGGAGAGGCGAGCAGTACTTC. Translating gives CASSLVGTGRGEQYF.

This clone was counted between two and nine times. The chain carries TRBV7-9 and TRBJ1-1; TRBD1 is a possible D gene (6 bases). The V gene lost 1 base and the J gene lost 1 base, with 13 bases spanning the gap. The CDR3 has 16 residues. Per the germline V gene, CDR1 is SEHNR and CDR2 is FQNEAQ (reference sequence). The CDR3 DNA reads TGTGCCAGCAGCTTAGTGGTCGACAGGCCGAACACTGAAGCTTTCTTT. As protein: CASSLVVDRPNTEAFF.